This TCR beta chain is from a study of regulatory T cells in long-lasting Graves disease. The germline CDR1 and CDR2 sequences are DFQATT and SNEGSKA (reference sequence). The CDR3 is made up of 12 amino acids. The V gene lost 6 bases and the J gene lost 5 bases, with 13 bases spanning the gap. Building the TCR beta libraries relied on iRepertoire HTBI primers, and CDR3 regions underwent Arm-PCR. TCRdb re-derived calls from the multiplex PCR reads in MiXCR, one entry per CDR3 protein. The data hold approximately 490,000 distinct CDR3 sequences, with under 20% observed a single time. In its sample, this clonotype was seen many times. Indicated time point: newly diagnosed GD, antithyroid drugs for less than 3 months. The TCR library was prepared using RNA isolated from PBMCs. The same data also contributed to another study, on T cells in Graves' hyperthyroidism and ophthalmopathy.

The chain links TRBV20-1 to TRBJ2-5, with D possibly TRBD2 on 5 matching bases. The TCR comes from a man aged 35-49 years with Graves disease. Material: peripheral blood mononuclear cells (PBMCs), obtained at new diagnosis, from a patient treated with antithyroid drugs. This chain's CDR3 is CSAEGGWETQYF. As DNA, the CDR3 is TGCAGTGCCGAAGGCGGGTGGGAGACCCAGTACTTC.